Presented here are 20 T cell receptor beta chains from one specimen sequenced in a study of early T cells in non-severe SARS-CoV-2 infection (dated by TCRdb to the early 2020s). The receptor library was made with 5' RACE. Sequenced using a NextSeq 500. TCRdb reprocessed the public reads (quality trimming at Q25 with fastp, clone calling with MiXCR) and kept in-frame beta chains. Each CDR3 protein gets just one entry, which takes the most common genes and DNA from the rows behind it. Within this sample are fewer than 95,000 distinct CDR3 sequences, with 16% of them counted one time only. The top ten clones comprise 4.5% to 6.5% of the sample. This material consisted of whole blood, taken at baseline. These receptors were taken from an adult who was a healthcare worker with PCR-confirmed SARS-CoV-2 infection or an uninfected control (not recorded which).

This clonotype was seen a handful of times. The chain joins TRBV4-3 to TRBJ2-2; D might be TRBD1 (5 bases). Trimming cost V 3 bases and J 5 bases, with 13 bases left between them. Germline V gives CDR1 LGHNA, CDR2 YSLEER. The CDR3 covers 15 residues. DNA for the CDR3: TGCGCCAGCAGCCATAGTCCCTCAGGGACCGGGGAGCTGTTTTTT. This codes for CASSHSPSGTGELFF.

In its sample, this clonotype was seen a few times. The chain has TRBV4-2 and TRBJ2-3; 9 bases fit TRBD2. CDR3 length: 17 amino acids. Trimming cost V 3 bases and J 4 bases; bases outside gene matches: 11. Germline CDR1 LGHNA, CDR2 YNFKEQ. The CDR3 spells CASSHVVGREGADTQYF. The CDR3 nucleotides are TGTGCCAGCAGCCACGTAGTAGGGCGGGAGGGAGCAGATACGCAGTATTTT.

This clonotype was seen at least ten times. J is TRBJ1-5 and V is TRBV30, with no clear D. CDR1 and CDR2 from the germline V gene are GTSNPN and SVGIG (reference sequence). CDR3 size: 13 residues. The germline V and J ends were trimmed by 2 bases and 7 bases, with 12 bases remaining between them. DNA for the CDR3: TGTGCCTGGAGTACGCTTGATGGGCAGCCCCAGCATTTT. Translation gives CAWSTLDGQPQHF. The entire variable domain, with the rest obtained from reference TRBV30 and TRBJ1-5, is as follows: SQTIHQWPATLVQPVGSPLSLECTVEGTSNPNLYWYRQAAGRGLQLLFYSVGIGQISSEVPQNLSASRPQDRQFILSSKKLLLSDSGFYLCAWSTLDGQPQHFGDGTRLSIL.

The gene calls are TRBV12-3 or TRBV12-4 and TRBJ2-5; 9 bases fit TRBD1. Germline trimming cut 9 bases from V and 3 bases from J; bases unmatched to any gene: 11. CDR3 length: 15 residues. The CDR3 nucleotides are TGTGCCAGGGACCCGACCGGGACAGGGAAAGAGACCCAGTACTTC. This sequence encodes CARDPTGTGKETQYF.

This clonotype came up a few times. The chain employs TRBV28 and TRBJ1-2, with D hard to call. V was pared by 8 bases and J by 6 bases, with 25 bases between. The length of the CDR3 is 16 residues. The germline V gene has CDR1 MDHEN and CDR2 SYDVKM. CDR3 bases: TGTGCCAGCTCGGGTCTTACCGGCCCCGTTTCGAATGGCTACACCTTC. Translation: CASSGLTGPVSNGYTF.

The chain uses TRBV6-6 and TRBJ2-1; D is possibly TRBD1 (5 bases). Germline CDR1 MNHNY, CDR2 SVGAGI (reference sequence). The CDR3 has 14 amino acids. V lost 0 bases and J lost 7, with 10 bases in between. The CDR3 DNA follows: TGTGCCAGCAGTTACTCGATCGCAGGGAATGAGCAGTTCTTC. Translating gives CASSYSIAGNEQFF.

The chain has TRBV12-3 or TRBV12-4 and TRBJ2-3; D gene unclear. V lost 7 bases to trimming and J lost 2 bases, with 13 bases between them. This CDR3 is built from 14 residues. The CDR3 protein is CASIGGALTDTQYF. In DNA, the CDR3 is TGTGCCAGCATCGGTGGCGCGCTCACAGATACGCAGTATTTT.

To note about this clonotype: This clone may be a read error of a much larger clone one base away. The chain uses TRBV27 and TRBJ2-2; D is possibly TRBD1 or TRBD2 (5 bases each). Germline loops: CDR1 MNHEY, CDR2 SMNVEV (reference sequence). There are 18 residues in the CDR3. CDR3 protein: CGSSLSIAPGTATGELFF. In nucleotides, the CDR3 is TGTGGCAGCAGTTTATCGATCGCCCCCGGGACCGCTACCGGGGAGCTGTTTTTT.

This clonotype was recorded a few times. The chain combines TRBV20-1 with TRBJ1-1; maybe TRBD1 (5 bases). Trimming shortened V by 0 bases and J by 0 bases, and 11 bases separated the two germline ends. Germline assignment: CDR1 DFQATT and CDR2 SNEGSKA (reference sequence). CDR3 size: 15 residues. CDR3 loop: CSARDPKGMNTEAFF. The DNA for the CDR3 is TGCAGTGCTAGAGATCCGAAGGGGATGAACACTGAAGCTTTCTTT.

Ten or more counts support this clonotype. The chain couples TRBV28 to TRBJ2-5; 7 nucleotides line up with TRBD2. V dropped 10 bases and J dropped 5; count of bases not matched to a gene: 10. There are 13 residues in the CDR3. Germline CDR1 and CDR2: MDHEN and SYDVKM. The CDR3: CATSGGSLETQYF. For the CDR3, the DNA is TGTGCCACCTCGGGCGGGAGTCTTGAGACCCAGTACTTC. The whole variable domain, remainder taken from reference TRBV28 and TRBJ2-5, is DVKVTQSSRYLVKRTGEKVFLECVQDMDHENMFWYRQDPGLGLRLIYFSYDVKMKEKGDIPEGYSVSREKKERFSLILESASTNQTSMYLCATSGGSLETQYFGPGTRLLVL.

This clonotype was seen a few times. The V gene is TRBV15, the J gene TRBJ2-3, with 9 positions matching TRBD1. Germline loops: CDR1 LNHNV, CDR2 YYDKDF (reference sequence). J was trimmed by 6 bases and V by 7 bases; bases with no gene match: 8. The CDR3 is made up of 14 amino acids. The CDR3 DNA follows: TGTGCCACCAACCCCGGGACAGGGAAGGATACGCAGTATTTT. Translated: CATNPGTGKDTQYF.

This chain joins TRBV2 and TRBJ1-6, with D hard to call. With 4 bases removed from V and 9 bases from J, the gap between germline ends came to 13 bases. The CDR3 runs to 14 residues. In germline, CDR1 is SNHLY, CDR2 FYNNEI. The CDR3 sequence: CASSVSGEISPLHF. CDR3 nucleotide sequence: TGTGCCAGCAGTGTGAGCGGAGAGATTTCACCCCTCCACTTT.

The chain carries TRBV5-6 and TRBJ1-3; D gene ambiguous. CDR1 is SGHDT and CDR2 is YYEEEE in the germline V gene. The CDR3 has 16 amino acids. With 2 bases removed from V and 4 bases from J, the gap between germline ends came to 16 bases. The CDR3 DNA reads TGTGCCAGCAGCTTACCCCCATATGTAGGAGGAAACACCATATATTTT. It codes for CASSLPPYVGGNTIYF.

In this sample, this clonotype turned up a few times. The chain combines TRBV11-2 with TRBJ2-7; no firm D call. The V end was cut by 5 bases, the J end by 0 bases, with 17 bases between. Germline-derived CDR1 and CDR2 are SGHAT and FQNNGV. The CDR3 is made up of 16 amino acids. The chain's CDR3 is CASSPDLLVSSYEQYF. Written as DNA, the CDR3 is TGTGCCAGCAGCCCAGACCTCCTTGTTAGCTCCTACGAGCAGTACTTC.

The chain combines TRBV28 with TRBJ1-6; D is ambiguous. CDR1 and CDR2 (germline): MDHEN, SYDVKM. The CDR3 is 13 amino acids. Trimming left V 6 bases short and J 8 bases short, with 11 bases between. Here the CDR3 DNA reads TGTGCCAGCAGGAATCCACTTGATTCACCCCTCCACTTT. Amino acids: CASRNPLDSPLHF.

This clonotype was observed many times. The rearrangement uses TRBV24-1 and TRBJ2-2; D gene uncertain. The CDR3 is 14 residues long. Trimming left V 3 bases short and J 6 bases short, with 10 bases between. CDR1 is KGHDR, CDR2 SFDVKD, per germline. Here the CDR3 reads CATSDANVSGELFF. For the CDR3, the DNA is TGTGCCACCAGTGATGCTAATGTCTCCGGGGAGCTGTTTTTT.

This clonotype appeared a few times. V gene TRBV7-7 combines with J gene TRBJ2-3; 10 nucleotides align to TRBD1. Trimming took 5 bases from V and 2 from J; bases not matched to a gene: 4. This CDR3 comprises 15 residues. The germline CDR1 and CDR2 sequences are SSHAT and FNYEAQ (reference sequence). Written as DNA, the CDR3 is TGTGCCAGCAGCCGTGGACAGGGGGACACAGATACGCAGTATTTT. It codes for CASSRGQGDTDTQYF.

This clonotype has just a few counts. The V call is TRBV20-1, the J call TRBJ1-4; no clear D gene. Germline-derived CDR1 and CDR2 are DFQATT and SNEGSKA (reference sequence). The CDR3 is 13 amino acids. CDR3 sequence: CSSGGGLNEKLFF. The CDR3 coding sequence is TGCAGCTCGGGTGGAGGCCTTAATGAAAAACTGTTTTTT.

This clonotype was seen more than once but under ten times. This chain links TRBV12-3 or TRBV12-4 with TRBJ2-6, with D unclear. This CDR3 is 15 amino acids long. V was clipped by 4 bases and J by 2 bases, with 9 bases between them. CDR3 residues: CASSYGSAGANVLTF. The CDR3 DNA reads TGTGCCAGCAGTTACGGCTCCGCTGGGGCCAACGTCCTGACTTTC.

The chain recombines TRBV18 with TRBJ2-3; 10 bases are a match to TRBD2. Germline V gene lookup returns CDR1 KGHSH and CDR2 LQKENI. V lost 1 base and J lost 2; bases outside the gene matches: 3. CDR3 length: 16 amino acids. CDR3 region: CASSPLLAGFTDTQYF. The CDR3 bases are TGTGCCAGCTCACCACTACTAGCGGGATTCACAGATACGCAGTATTTT. Using reference TRBV18 and TRBJ2-3 for the parts outside the CDR3, the full variable domain is NAGVMQNPRHLVRRRGQEARLRCSPMKGHSHVYWYRQLPEEGLKFMVYLQKENIIDESGMPKERFSAEFPKEGPSILRIQQVVRGDSAAYFCASSPLLAGFTDTQYFGPGTRLTVL.